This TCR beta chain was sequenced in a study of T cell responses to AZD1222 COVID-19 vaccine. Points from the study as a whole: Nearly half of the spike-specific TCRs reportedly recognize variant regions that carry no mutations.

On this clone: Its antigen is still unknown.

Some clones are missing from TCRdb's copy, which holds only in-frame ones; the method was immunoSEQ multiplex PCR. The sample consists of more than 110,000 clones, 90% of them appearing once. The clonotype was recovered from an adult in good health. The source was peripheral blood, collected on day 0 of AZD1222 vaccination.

The CDR3 protein is CSARVGETQYF. CDR3 in DNA: TGCAGTGCTAGAGTTGGGGAGACCCAGTACTTC. The V call is TRBV20-1, the J call TRBJ2-5; D is unclear. Trimming shortened V by 1 base and J by 5 bases, and 5 bases separated the two germline ends. The CDR3 is 11 residues long. Germline CDR1 is DFQATT and CDR2 is SNEGSKA (reference sequence).